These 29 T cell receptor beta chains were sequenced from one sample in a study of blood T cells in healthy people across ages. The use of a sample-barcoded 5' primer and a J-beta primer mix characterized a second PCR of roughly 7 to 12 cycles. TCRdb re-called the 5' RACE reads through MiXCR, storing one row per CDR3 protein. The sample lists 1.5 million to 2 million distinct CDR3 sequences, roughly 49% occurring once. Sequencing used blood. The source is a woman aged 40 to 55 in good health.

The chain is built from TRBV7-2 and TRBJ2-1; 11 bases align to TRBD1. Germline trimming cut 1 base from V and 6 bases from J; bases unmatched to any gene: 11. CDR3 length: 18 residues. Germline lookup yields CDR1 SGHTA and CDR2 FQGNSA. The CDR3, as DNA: TGTGCCAGCAGCTTAGAAAGACGAGGGACAGGGGGGTCCAATGAGCAGTTCTTC. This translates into CASSLERRGTGGSNEQFF.

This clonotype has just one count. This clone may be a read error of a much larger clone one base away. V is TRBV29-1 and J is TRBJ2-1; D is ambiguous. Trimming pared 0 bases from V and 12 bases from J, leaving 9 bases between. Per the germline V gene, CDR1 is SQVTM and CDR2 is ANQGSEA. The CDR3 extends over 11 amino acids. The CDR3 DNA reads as TGCAGCGTTGAAGAGGGCGGTGGGCAGTTCTTC. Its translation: CSVEEGGGQFF.

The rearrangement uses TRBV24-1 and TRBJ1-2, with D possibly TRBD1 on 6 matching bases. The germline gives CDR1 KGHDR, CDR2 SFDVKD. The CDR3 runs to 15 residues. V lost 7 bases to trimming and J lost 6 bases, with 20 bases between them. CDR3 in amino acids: CATRPGHRNEDGYTF. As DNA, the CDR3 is TGTGCCACCAGACCGGGACACAGAAACGAAGATGGCTACACCTTC.

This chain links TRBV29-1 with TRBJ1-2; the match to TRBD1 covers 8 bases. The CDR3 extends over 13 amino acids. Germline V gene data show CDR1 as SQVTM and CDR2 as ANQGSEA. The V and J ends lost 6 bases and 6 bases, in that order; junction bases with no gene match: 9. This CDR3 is CSVADREGDGYTF. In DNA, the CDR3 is TGCAGCGTCGCGGACAGGGAGGGGGATGGCTACACCTTC.

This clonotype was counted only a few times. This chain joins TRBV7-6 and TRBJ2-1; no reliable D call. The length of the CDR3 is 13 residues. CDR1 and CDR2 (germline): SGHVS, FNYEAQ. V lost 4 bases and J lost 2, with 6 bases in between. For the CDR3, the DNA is TGTGCCAGCAGCTCAAATACCTACAATGAGCAGTTCTTC. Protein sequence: CASSSNTYNEQFF.

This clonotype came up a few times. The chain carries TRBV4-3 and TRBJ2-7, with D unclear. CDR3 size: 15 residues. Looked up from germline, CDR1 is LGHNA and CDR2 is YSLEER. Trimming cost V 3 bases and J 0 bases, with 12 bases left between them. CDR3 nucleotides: TGCGCCAGCAGCCAGAACCCTATGAGCTCCTACGAGCAGTACTTC. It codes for CASSQNPMSSYEQYF.

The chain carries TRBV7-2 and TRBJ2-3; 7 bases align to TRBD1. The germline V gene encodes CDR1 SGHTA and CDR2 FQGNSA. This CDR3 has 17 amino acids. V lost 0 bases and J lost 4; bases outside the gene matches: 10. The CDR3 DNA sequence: TGTGCCAGCAGCTTAGCCCAGGGGGTACGCCCGTCAGATACGCAGTATTTT. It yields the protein CASSLAQGVRPSDTQYF. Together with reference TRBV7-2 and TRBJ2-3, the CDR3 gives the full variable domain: GAGVSQSPSNKVTEKGKDVELRCDPISGHTALYWYRQSLGQGLEFLIYFQGNSAPDKSGLPSDRFSAERTGGSVSTLTIQRTQQEDSAVYLCASSLAQGVRPSDTQYFGPGTRLTVL.

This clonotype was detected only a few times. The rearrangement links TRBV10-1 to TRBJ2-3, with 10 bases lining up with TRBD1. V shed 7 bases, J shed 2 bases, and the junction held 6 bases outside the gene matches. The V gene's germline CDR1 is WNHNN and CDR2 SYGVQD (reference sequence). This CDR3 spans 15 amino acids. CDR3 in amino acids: CASTKGQGYTDTQYF. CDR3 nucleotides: TGCGCCAGCACTAAGGGACAGGGGTACACAGATACGCAGTATTTT.

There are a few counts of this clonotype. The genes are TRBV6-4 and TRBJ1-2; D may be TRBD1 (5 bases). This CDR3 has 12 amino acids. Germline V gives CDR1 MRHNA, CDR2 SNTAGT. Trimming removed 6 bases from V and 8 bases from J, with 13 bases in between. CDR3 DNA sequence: TGTGCCAGCAGCATGACAGTTCCCGGCTACACCTTC. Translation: CASSMTVPGYTF.

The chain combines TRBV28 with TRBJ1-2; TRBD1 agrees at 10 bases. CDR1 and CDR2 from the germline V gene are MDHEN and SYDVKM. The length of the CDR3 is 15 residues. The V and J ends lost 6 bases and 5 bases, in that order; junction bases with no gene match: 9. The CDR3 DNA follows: TGTGCCAGCAGACTCGACAGGGGGCGAGTATATGGCTACACCTTC. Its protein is CASRLDRGRVYGYTF.

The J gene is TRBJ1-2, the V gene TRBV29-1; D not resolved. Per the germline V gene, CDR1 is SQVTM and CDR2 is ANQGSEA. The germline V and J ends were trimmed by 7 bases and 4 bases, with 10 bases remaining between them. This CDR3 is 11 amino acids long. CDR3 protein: CSALKLYGYTF. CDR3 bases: TGCAGCGCCCTGAAACTCTATGGCTACACCTTC.

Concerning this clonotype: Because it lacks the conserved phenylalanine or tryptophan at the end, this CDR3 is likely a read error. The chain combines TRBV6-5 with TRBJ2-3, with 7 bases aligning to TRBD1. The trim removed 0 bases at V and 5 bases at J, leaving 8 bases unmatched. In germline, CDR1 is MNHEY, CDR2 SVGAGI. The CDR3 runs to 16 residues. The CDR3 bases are TGTGCCAGCAGTTACTCTAGTCCAGGGGGTGGAGATACGCAGTATCTT. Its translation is CASSYSSPGGGDTQYL.

CDR3 amino acids: CATSRGLRGSSYEQYF. CDR3 sequence (DNA): TGTGCCACCAGCAGAGGGTTGAGGGGCAGCTCCTACGAGCAGTACTTC. This sequence joins TRBV15 and TRBJ2-7; D may match TRBD1 or TRBD2 (5 bases each). Germline lookup yields CDR1 LNHNV and CDR2 YYDKDF (reference sequence). V lost 1 base, J lost 0 bases, and 13 bases lay in between. The CDR3 runs 16 residues.

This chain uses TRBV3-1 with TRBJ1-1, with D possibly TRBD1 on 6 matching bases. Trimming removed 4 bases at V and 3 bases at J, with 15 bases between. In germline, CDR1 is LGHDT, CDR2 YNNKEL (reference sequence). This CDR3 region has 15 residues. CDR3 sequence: CASSPGRGGHTEAFF. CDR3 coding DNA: TGTGCCAGCAGCCCGGGTAGGGGGGGCCACACTGAAGCTTTCTTT.

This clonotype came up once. The CDR3 reads CASSLLGTAGNEQFF. The CDR3 region has the DNA TGTGCCAGCAGCTTACTAGGGACAGCGGGTAATGAGCAGTTCTTC. The rearrangement links TRBV7-2 to TRBJ2-1, with D maybe TRBD1 (7 bases). The CDR3 is 15 residues long. CDR1 and CDR2 from the germline V gene are SGHTA and FQGNSA. V was cut by 2 bases and J by 7 bases, with 15 bases left in between.

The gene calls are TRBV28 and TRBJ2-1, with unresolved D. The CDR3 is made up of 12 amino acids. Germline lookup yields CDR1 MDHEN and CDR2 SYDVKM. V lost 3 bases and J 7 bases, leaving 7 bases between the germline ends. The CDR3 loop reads CASSFPANEQFF. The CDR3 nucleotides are TGTGCCAGCAGTTTCCCGGCTAATGAGCAGTTCTTC.

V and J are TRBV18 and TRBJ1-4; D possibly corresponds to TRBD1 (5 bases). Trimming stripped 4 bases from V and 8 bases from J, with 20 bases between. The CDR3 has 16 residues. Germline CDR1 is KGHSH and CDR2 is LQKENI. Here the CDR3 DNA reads TGTGCCAGCTCACTGGGGACCGGGACCAGCGGGGAAAAACTGTTTTTT. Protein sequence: CASSLGTGTSGEKLFF.

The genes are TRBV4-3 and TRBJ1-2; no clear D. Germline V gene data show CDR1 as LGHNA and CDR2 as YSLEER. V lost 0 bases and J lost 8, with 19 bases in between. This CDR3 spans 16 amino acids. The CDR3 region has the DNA TGCGCCAGCAGCCAAGAGTCTACACGACCTTATGCGGGCTACACCTTC. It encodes CASSQESTRPYAGYTF.

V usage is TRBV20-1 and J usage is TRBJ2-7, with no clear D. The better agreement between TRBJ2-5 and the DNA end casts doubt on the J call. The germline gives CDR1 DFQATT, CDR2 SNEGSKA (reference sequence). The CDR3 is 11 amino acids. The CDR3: CSARKSETQYF. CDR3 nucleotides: TGCAGTGCTAGAAAATCAGAGACCCAGTACTTC.

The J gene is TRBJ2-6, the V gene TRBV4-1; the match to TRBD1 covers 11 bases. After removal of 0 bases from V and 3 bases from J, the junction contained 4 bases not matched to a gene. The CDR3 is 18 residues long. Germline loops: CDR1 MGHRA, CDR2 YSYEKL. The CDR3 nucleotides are TGCGCCAGCAGCCAAGATGGACAGGGGGCAGGTGGGGCCAACGTCCTGACTTTC. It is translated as CASSQDGQGAGGANVLTF.

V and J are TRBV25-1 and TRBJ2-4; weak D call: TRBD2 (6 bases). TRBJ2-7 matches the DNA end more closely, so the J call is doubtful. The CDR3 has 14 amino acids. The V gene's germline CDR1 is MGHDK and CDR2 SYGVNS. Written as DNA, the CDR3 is TGTGCCAGCGCCCAGGGCGGGGCTACCTACGAGCAGTACTTC. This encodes CASAQGGATYEQYF.

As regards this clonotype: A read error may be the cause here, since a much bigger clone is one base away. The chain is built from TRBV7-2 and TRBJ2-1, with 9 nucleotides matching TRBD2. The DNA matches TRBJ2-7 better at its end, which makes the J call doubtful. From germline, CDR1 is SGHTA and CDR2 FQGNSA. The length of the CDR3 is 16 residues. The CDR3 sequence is CASSSPLRGGINEQYF. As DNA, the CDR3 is TGTGCCAGCAGCTCTCCCTTGCGGGGGGGTATCAATGAGCAGTACTTC.

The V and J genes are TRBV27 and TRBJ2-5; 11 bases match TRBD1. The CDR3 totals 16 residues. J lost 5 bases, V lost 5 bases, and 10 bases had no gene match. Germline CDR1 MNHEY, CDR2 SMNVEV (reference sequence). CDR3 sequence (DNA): TGTGCCAGCAGTCGCAAGGACAGGGGGCCCGGGGAGACCCAGTACTTC. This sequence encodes CASSRKDRGPGETQYF.

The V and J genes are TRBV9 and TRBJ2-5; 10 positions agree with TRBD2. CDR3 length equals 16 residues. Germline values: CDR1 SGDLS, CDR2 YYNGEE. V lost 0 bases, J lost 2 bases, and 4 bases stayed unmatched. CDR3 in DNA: TGTGCCAGCAGCGTAGCTAGCGGGGGTCCTCAAGAGACCCAGTACTTC. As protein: CASSVASGGPQETQYF.

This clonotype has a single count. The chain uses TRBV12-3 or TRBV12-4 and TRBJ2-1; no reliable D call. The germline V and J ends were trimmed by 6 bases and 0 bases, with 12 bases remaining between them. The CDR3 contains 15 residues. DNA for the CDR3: TGTGCCAGCAGCAGCTCTTCTCTCTCCTACAATGAGCAGTTCTTC. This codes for CASSSSSLSYNEQFF.

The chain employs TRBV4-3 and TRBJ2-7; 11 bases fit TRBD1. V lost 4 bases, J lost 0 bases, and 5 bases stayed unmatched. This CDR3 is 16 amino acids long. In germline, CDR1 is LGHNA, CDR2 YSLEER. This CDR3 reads CASSRSGTGGSYEQYF. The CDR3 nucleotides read TGCGCCAGCAGCCGTAGTGGGACAGGGGGCTCCTACGAGCAGTACTTC.

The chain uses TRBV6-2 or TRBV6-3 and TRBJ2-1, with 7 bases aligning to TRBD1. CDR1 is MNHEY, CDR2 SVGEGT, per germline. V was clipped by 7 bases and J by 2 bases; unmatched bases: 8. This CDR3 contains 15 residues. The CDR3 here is CASTKGGPAYNEQFF. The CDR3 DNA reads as TGTGCCAGCACGAAAGGGGGCCCGGCCTACAATGAGCAGTTCTTC.

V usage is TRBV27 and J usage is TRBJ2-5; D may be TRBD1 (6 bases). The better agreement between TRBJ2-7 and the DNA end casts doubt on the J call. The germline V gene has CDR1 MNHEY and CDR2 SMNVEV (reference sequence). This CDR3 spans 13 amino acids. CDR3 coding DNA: TGTGCCAGCAGTTACAGGGTTGGGAACGAGCAGTACTTC. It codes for CASSYRVGNEQYF.

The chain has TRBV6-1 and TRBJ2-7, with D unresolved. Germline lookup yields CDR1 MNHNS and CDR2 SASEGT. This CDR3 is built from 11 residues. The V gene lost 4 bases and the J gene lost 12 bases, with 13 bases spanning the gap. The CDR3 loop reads CASSAASITYF. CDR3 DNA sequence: TGTGCCAGCAGTGCGGCCAGTATCACGTACTTC.